The next 16 T cell receptor beta chains were all read from a single sample in a study of blood T cell repertoires in COVID-19. Clones were read by immunoSEQ multiplex PCR, and TCRdb kept only the in-frame ones, dropping some. The sample includes approximately 190,000 clones, 88% seen only once; the top ten take approximately 2.1%. The sample comprised peripheral blood. The receptors shown here come from a man between 65 and 80 years old with active or convalescent COVID-19.

The chain uses TRBV2 and TRBJ1-6, with a possible D match to TRBD1 (6 bases). V lost 7 bases, J lost 7 bases, and 32 bases lay in between. CDR1 is SNHLY and CDR2 is FYNNEI in the germline V gene. The CDR3 loop spans 20 amino acids. DNA of the CDR3: TGTGCCAGCACGGCCCACCGAAGCCCCGCGGGGGGCTGGGTGAATTCACCCCTCCACTTT. It yields the protein CASTAHRSPAGGWVNSPLHF.

The rearrangement uses TRBV2 and TRBJ2-1; possibly TRBD1 for D (5 bases). The CDR3 totals 12 residues. Per the germline V gene, CDR1 is SNHLY and CDR2 is FYNNEI. V gave up 5 bases and J gave up 4 bases, with 6 bases separating them. The CDR3 coding sequence is TGTGCCAGCAGTCCAGGGTACAATGAGCAGTTCTTC. It yields the protein CASSPGYNEQFF.

This clone was observed a single time. CDR3 amino acids: CASSLALLAGSQETQYF. The CDR3 nucleotides are TGTGCCAGCAGCTTAGCATTACTAGCGGGGAGCCAAGAGACCCAGTACTTC. The chain employs TRBV7-8 and TRBJ2-5, with 10 bases identical to TRBD2. The CDR3 spans 17 residues. Germline-derived CDR1 and CDR2 are SGHVS and FQNEAQ. V was pared by 0 bases and J by 1 base, with 5 bases of the junction left unmatched.

The gene calls are TRBV28 and TRBJ1-2; weak D call: TRBD1 (6 bases). V shed 5 bases and J shed 7 bases, with 11 bases lying between them. CDR3 length: 12 residues. Germline CDR1 MDHEN, CDR2 SYDVKM. CDR3 in amino acids: CASSLGQLGYTF. The CDR3 region has the DNA TGTGCCAGCAGTCTCGGACAGCTTGGCTACACCTTC.

This clone was counted between two and nine times. V usage is TRBV28 and J usage is TRBJ2-1; maybe TRBD1 (6 bases). Looked up from germline, CDR1 is MDHEN and CDR2 is SYDVKM. V lost 2 bases and J lost 9, with 23 bases in between. The CDR3 totals 17 residues. The CDR3 protein is CASSLSWRSGVFGEQFF. CDR3 DNA: TGTGCCAGCAGTTTAAGCTGGCGATCAGGGGTATTTGGTGAGCAGTTCTTC.

The chain uses TRBV19 and TRBJ1-1; tentative D call: TRBD1 (6 bases). From germline, CDR1 is LNHDA and CDR2 SQIVND (reference sequence). This CDR3 is 12 amino acids long. V was pared by 10 bases and J by 5 bases, with 14 bases between. This chain's CDR3 is CATRTVDTEAFF. In nucleotides, the CDR3 is TGTGCCACACGGACAGTGGATACTGAAGCTTTCTTT.

J is TRBJ2-2 and V is TRBV28, with 7 bases lining up with TRBD2. Germline lookup yields CDR1 MDHEN and CDR2 SYDVKM. J lost 8 bases, V lost 4 bases, and 4 bases had no gene match. The CDR3 spans 13 residues. The DNA of the CDR3 is TGTGCCAGCAGTTCCGGGGGGATTGGGGAGCTGTTTTTT. It yields the protein CASSSGGIGELFF. The whole variable domain, remainder taken from reference TRBV28 and TRBJ2-2, is DVKVTQSSRYLVKRTGEKVFLECVQDMDHENMFWYRQDPGLGLRLIYFSYDVKMKEKGDIPEGYSVSREKKERFSLILESASTNQTSMYLCASSSGGIGELFFGEGSRLTVL.

The chain employs TRBV10-3 and TRBJ2-3, with D perhaps TRBD2 (5 bases). This CDR3 comprises 15 residues. Trimming stripped 4 bases from V and 5 bases from J, with 16 bases between. Germline V CDR1 and CDR2: ENHRY, SYGVKD. CDR3 in DNA: TGTGCCATCAGTGGTTCGGGGAACGCGAAAGATACGCAGTATTTT. Translating it yields CAISGSGNAKDTQYF.

The J gene is TRBJ1-4, the V gene TRBV6-6; D is unresolved. This CDR3 spans 16 amino acids. The V end was cut by 0 bases, the J end by 6 bases, with 14 bases between. From germline, CDR1 is MNHNY and CDR2 SVGAGI (reference sequence). CDR3 sequence reads: CASSYSSGLTYEKLFF. The CDR3 DNA reads TGTGCCAGCAGTTACTCGAGCGGGCTAACCTATGAAAAACTGTTTTTT.

The chain carries TRBV4-3 and TRBJ2-7; 9 bases agree with TRBD1. CDR3 length: 16 residues. CDR1 and CDR2 from the germline V gene are LGHNA and YSLEER. Unmatched junction bases numbered 6, after V lost 1 base and J lost 2 bases. CDR3 in amino acids: CASSQALGDRAYEQYF. DNA of the CDR3: TGCGCCAGCAGCCAAGCACTCGGGGACAGGGCCTACGAGCAGTACTTC.

This clone showed up many times. The CDR3 DNA reads TGTGCCAGCAGCCAAGGACAGGGTGGCTACACCTTC. Its translation: CASSQGQGGYTF. This chain connects TRBV14 to TRBJ1-2, with TRBD1 identical over 7 bases. The germline CDR1 and CDR2 sequences are SGHDN and FVKESK. This CDR3 is 12 amino acids long. V shed 1 base, J shed 7 bases, and the junction held 0 bases outside the gene matches.

The chain combines TRBV19 with TRBJ2-3; D remains ambiguous. The CDR3 is made up of 15 amino acids. The ends were cut back, 3 bases at V and 2 bases at J, with 12 bases in the middle. Germline V gene sequence: CDR1 LNHDA, CDR2 SQIVND (reference sequence). The CDR3 spells CASSIRVSDTDTQYF. Written as DNA, the CDR3 is TGTGCCAGTAGTATTCGAGTAAGCGACACAGATACGCAGTATTTT.

The chain uses TRBV2 and TRBJ1-2, with D uncertain. The germline V gene has CDR1 SNHLY and CDR2 FYNNEI. Trimming removed 0 bases from V and 5 bases from J, with 10 bases in between. CDR3 length equals 14 residues. The CDR3 nucleotides are TGTGCCAGCAGTGAAGCGCACTCCGATTATGGCTACACCTTC. It encodes CASSEAHSDYGYTF.

This chain links TRBV4-3 with TRBJ1-2; 8 bases line up with TRBD1. This CDR3 is built from 15 residues. Trimming cost V 1 base and J 2 bases; bases outside gene matches: 3. CDR1 and CDR2 (germline): LGHNA, YSLEER. CDR3 sequence: CASSQARTGNYGYTF. The CDR3 nucleotides read TGCGCCAGCAGCCAAGCCCGGACAGGGAACTATGGCTACACCTTC.

This chain links TRBV24-1 with TRBJ2-7; 11 nucleotides agree with TRBD2. This CDR3 comprises 16 residues. CDR1 KGHDR and CDR2 SFDVKD come from the germline V gene. The ends lost 2 bases at V and 5 bases at J; junction bases unmatched: 7. CDR3 nucleotides: TGTGCCACCAGTGATTCTACCTCTAGCGGGGGGCACGAGCAGTACTTC. This codes for CATSDSTSSGGHEQYF.

The rearrangement links TRBV2 to TRBJ2-2; 7 positions agree with TRBD1. The trim removed 7 bases at V and 1 base at J, leaving 3 bases unmatched. The length of the CDR3 is 14 residues. Germline V gene sequence: CDR1 SNHLY, CDR2 FYNNEI. DNA for the CDR3: TGTGCCAGCATGACAGGGATGAACACCGGGGAGCTGTTTTTT. Its translation: CASMTGMNTGELFF.